This TCR beta chain comes out of a study of T cells in Graves' hyperthyroidism and ophthalmopathy. RNA transcripts provided the source from which TCR beta CDR3 regions were amplified. The study used the HTBI primer set for a first-round RT-PCR of the TCR CDR3. TCRdb independently ran MiXCR on the multiplex PCR reads; one entry per CDR3 protein. The profile covers approximately 210,000 distinct CDR3 sequences, with roughly 17% appearing a single time and 50% taken by the ten largest. The CDR3 runs 12 residues. The germline V gene encodes CDR1 SEHNR and CDR2 FQNEAQ (reference sequence). After removal of 6 bases from V and 14 bases from J, the junction contained 8 bases not matched to a gene. Hyperthyroidism patients were newly diagnosed, had disease duration under 2 months, and were aged 18 to 65 years. Any patient presenting with uncontrolled infection, other autoimmune disease, pregnancy or lactation was left out. Clinical symptoms, serum thyroxine, TRAb, thyroid ultrasound and orbital computed tomography informed diagnoses. Cells are PBMCs isolated from more than 8.5 ml of fresh blood.

This clonotype showed up many times. This clonotype was obtained from a man between 45 and 60 years old with Graves' hyperthyroidism. This chain joins TRBV7-9 and TRBJ2-1; TRBD2 matches 9 bases. What was sequenced was blood. In DNA, the CDR3 is TGTGCCAGCAGTCTCGATTGGACTAGCGAGTTCTTC. It is translated as CASSLDWTSEFF.